One and the same sample provided the 8 T cell receptor beta chains below, sequenced in a study of metastatic and nonmetastatic thyroid tumors. There were no patients who had received any treatment before thyroid surgery. Using MiXCR, TCRdb re-called clones from the PCR reads. The sample holds about 89,000 clones, around 12% seen once. Sequenced sample: tumor tissue. These receptors were taken from a female donor with papillary thyroid cancer or a benign thyroid nodule (not recorded which). Some clones in this sample may be carry-over from other donors' samples.

Concerning this clone itself: Its ends do not fully match the called genes, so a read error is possible. CDR3 region: CSAKSARSYEKYF. The CDR3 DNA reads TGCAGTGCCAAGAGTGCGAGATCCTACGAGAAGTACTTC. The chain carries TRBV20-1 and TRBJ2-7; no definite D call. This CDR3 spans 13 amino acids. Germline V lookup: CDR1 DFQATT, CDR2 SNEGSKA (reference sequence).

With regard to this clone: This could be a read error, since a much larger clone is one nucleotide away. Within the sample, other DNA sequences also encode this same CDR3. This chain connects TRBV3-1 to TRBJ2-7; a possible D gene is TRBD2 (5 bases). V lost 2 bases, J lost 5 bases, and 13 bases lay in between. The germline CDR1 and CDR2 sequences are LGHDT and YNNKEL (reference sequence). The CDR3 totals 14 residues. This chain's CDR3 is CASSQQGDGDEQYF. The CDR3 nucleotides read TGTGCCAGCAGCCAACAAGGCGACGGGGACGAGCAGTACTTC.

In its sample, this clone was seen a few times. Given a much more abundant clone one base away, this may be a read error. The V call is TRBV12-3 or TRBV12-4, the J call TRBJ2-4, with D possibly matching TRBD2 (7 bases). The CDR3 is made up of 12 amino acids. V lost 9 bases and J lost 5, with 11 bases in between. The CDR3 nucleotides are TGTGCCAGTTACGGGGGGCAAAACATTCAGTACTTC. The encoded protein is CASYGGQNIQYF.

This clone was detected a few times. One end of the junction does not line up with germline, which may come from a read error. Other nucleotide sequences from this sample produce the same CDR3. The rearrangement uses TRBV27 and TRBJ2-7; D might be TRBD1 (6 bases). Germline CDR1 MNHEY, CDR2 SMNVEV (reference sequence). The CDR3 extends over 13 amino acids. CDR3 nucleotides: TGTGCTAGCAGAAGGACAGTTACCTACGAGCAGTACTTC. Translation: CASRRTVTYEQYF.

This clone was observed at least ten times. The chain couples TRBV15 to TRBJ1-2; weak D call: TRBD1 (5 bases). The CDR3 is 14 amino acids. In germline, CDR1 is LNHNV, CDR2 YYDKDF (reference sequence). Trimming pared 6 bases from V and 0 bases from J, leaving 11 bases between. The CDR3 sequence: CATSTGGANYGYTF. The CDR3 nucleotides read TGTGCCACCAGTACGGGGGGGGCTAACTATGGCTACACCTTC. The full variable domain, completed using reference TRBV15 and TRBJ1-2, is DAMVIQNPRYQVTQFGKPVTLSCSQTLNHNVMYWYQQKSSQAPKLLFHYYDKDFNNEADTPDNFQSRRPNTSFCFLDIRSPGLGDTAMYLCATSTGGANYGYTFGSGTRLTVV.

This clone was seen repeatedly, ten times or more. The rearrangement uses TRBV3-1 and TRBJ1-4; 7 bases are shared with TRBD1. The CDR3 contains 16 residues. The germline V gene encodes CDR1 LGHDT and CDR2 YNNKEL (reference sequence). The trim removed 4 bases at V and 0 bases at J, leaving 5 bases unmatched. The CDR3 nucleotides are TGTGCCAGCAGCCGGGACAGAGTCGCAACTAATGAAAAACTGTTTTTT. It codes for CASSRDRVATNEKLFF.

V is TRBV11-1 and J is TRBJ2-7; the match to TRBD2 covers 16 bases. Germline CDR1 and CDR2: SGHAT and FQDESV (reference sequence). The V and J ends lost 0 bases and 3 bases, in that order; junction bases with no gene match: 5. This CDR3 is built from 18 residues. The DNA for the CDR3 is TGTGCCAGCAGCTTAGCGGGACTAGCGGGGGGGCCGAGCTACGAGCAGTACTTC. Its translation is CASSLAGLAGGPSYEQYF.

On this clone: Just one base apart from a much larger clone, this may be a read error. Other DNA sequences in this sample translate to the same CDR3. V is TRBV18 and J is TRBJ1-1; D is undetermined. The germline V gene encodes CDR1 KGHSH and CDR2 LQKENI. CDR3 size: 13 residues. CDR3 in amino acids: CASSAGGKTEAFF. The DNA of the CDR3 is TGTGCCAGCTCAGCCGGTGGGAAAACTGAAGCCTTCTTT. The variable domain in full, completed from reference TRBV18 and TRBJ1-1, reads NAGVMQNPRHLVRRRGQEARLRCSPMKGHSHVYWYRQLPEEGLKFMVYLQKENIIDESGMPKERFSAEFPKEGPSILRIQQVVRGDSAAYFCASSAGGKTEAFFGQGTRLTVV.